These T cell receptor beta chains were read from a single sample in a study of cytomegalovirus exposure and HLA in healthy donors. The data were produced by immunoSEQ multiplex PCR, yet TCRdb's version contains in-frame clones alone and is incomplete. In all, the sample yields about 200,000 clones. Sequenced sample: PBMCs. The receptor source for this set is a boy younger than 18 in good health and CMV-seronegative. CDR3s include the opening cysteine and the closing phenylalanine or tryptophan. Each record gives: V gene, J gene, CDR3 protein.

V: TRBV12-5
J: TRBJ1-1
CDR3: CASGFEAGEAFF

V: TRBV6-5
J: TRBJ1-2
CDR3: CAASGGGRGYTF

V: TRBV7-3
J: TRBJ1-2
CDR3: CASSLLAGDYGYTF

V: TRBV5-4
J: TRBJ2-7
CDR3: CASSFPGGYEQYF

V: TRBV5-1
J: TRBJ2-2
CDR3: CASNHLRGPDGELFF

V: TRBV30
J: TRBJ1-2
CDR3: CAWRDQGTGRYGYTF

V: TRBV11-1
J: TRBJ2-3
CDR3: CASSSLATGLARTDTQYF

V: TRBV5-6
J: TRBJ1-3
CDR3: CASSRTGPGNTIYF

V: TRBV4-2
J: TRBJ2-1
CDR3: CASSQDRVSSTYNEQFF

V: TRBV28
J: TRBJ1-1
CDR3: CASTEGGVGLSTEAFF

V: TRBV6-5
J: -
CDR3: CASSTVDSYEQYF

V: TRBV7-6
J: TRBJ1-2
CDR3: CASSLGVGGQRRTNYGYTF

V: TRBV28
J: TRBJ2-7
CDR3: CASSLLREQYF

V: TRBV19
J: TRBJ1-6
CDR3: CASSGRQGDSPLHF

V: TRBV7-2
J: TRBJ1-1
CDR3: CASGQFTEAFF

V: TRBV4-3
J: TRBJ1-6
CDR3: CASSGWLGSPLHF

V: TRBV27
J: TRBJ1-4
CDR3: CASRGQSGATNEKLFF

V: TRBV2
J: TRBJ1-5
CDR3: CASSDEGGNQPQHF

V: TRBV19
J: TRBJ1-1
CDR3: CASRTGVSNTEAFF

V: TRBV19
J: TRBJ2-2
CDR3: CASSIVFPNTGELFF

V: TRBV13
J: TRBJ2-2
CDR3: CASTPFGGTGELFF

V: TRBV10-3
J: TRBJ2-5
CDR3: CAISDLQETQYF

V: TRBV5-4
J: TRBJ2-7
CDR3: CASSLPGQGSYEQYF

V: TRBV7-9
J: TRBJ1-1
CDR3: CASSFTGLRNTEAFF

V: TRBV6-1
J: TRBJ2-1
CDR3: CASSEAGAKSSYNEQFF

V: TRBV7-9
J: TRBJ1-2
CDR3: CASSLSYYGYTF

V: TRBV29-1
J: TRBJ2-1
CDR3: CSVERKGALGEQFF

V: TRBV5-1
J: TRBJ1-1
CDR3: CASSGDREWSEAFF

V: TRBV28
J: TRBJ2-3
CDR3: CASSLSAGGVTDTQYF

V: TRBV6-5
J: TRBJ2-1
CDR3: CASSYVVGGGRYEQFF

V: TRBV4-2
J: TRBJ1-5
CDR3: CASSQEYSNQPQHF

V: TRBV6-4
J: TRBJ1-2
CDR3: CASSDSTGGGYTF

V: TRBV29-1
J: TRBJ1-1
CDR3: CSALQEPNTEAFF

V: TRBV6-6
J: TRBJ2-2
CDR3: CASGVVGELFF

V: TRBV29-1
J: TRBJ2-7
CDR3: CSLGTSGGEQYF

V: TRBV4-2
J: TRBJ2-7
CDR3: CASSQPQRGDTYEQYF

V: TRBV19
J: TRBJ2-3
CDR3: CASSRLAVGTDTQYF

V: TRBV28
J: TRBJ1-4
CDR3: CASVPGGATNEKLFF

V: TRBV7-9
J: TRBJ1-2
CDR3: CASSSRDRGGDGYTF

V: TRBV5-6
J: TRBJ1-3
CDR3: CASSGRKRTIYF